This T cell receptor beta chain derives from a study of OX40 agonist ivuxolimab in advanced cancers. In the study overall: The mean age was roughly 60 years, ranging from 23 to 79, with approximately 83% of participants male.

The protocol was immunoSEQ multiplex PCR, while the TCRdb copy is restricted to in-frame clones and leaves out a portion. Here the sample spans tens of thousands of clones, around 80% being singletons. Germline V gives CDR1 SGHAT, CDR2 FQNNGV. CDR3 size: 17 residues. Unmatched junction bases numbered 16, after V lost 5 bases and J lost 7 bases. The chain recombines TRBV11-2 with TRBJ2-7, with 11 bases matching TRBD1. This receptor was identified in an adult with an advanced solid tumor such as melanoma, head and neck, liver or kidney cancer. Here the sequenced sample was CD4+ or CD8+ T cells sorted from blood, taken in a trial of the OX40 agonist ivuxolimab. CDR3 sequence (DNA): TGTGCCAGCAGCCACGAATCACTGGGACAGGGGGGAGTGGAGCAGTACTTC. Translated: CASSHESLGQGGVEQYF.